A single sample gave rise to the 11 T cell receptor beta chains below, sequenced in a study of high-grade serous ovarian cancer treatment subgroups. Sequencing used immunoSEQ multiplex PCR; TCRdb keeps in-frame clones, though not all of them. The table includes thousands of clones, under 85% detected once. Tumor samples were obtained before definitive surgery or chemotherapy. Material for sequencing was tumor tissue. Receptors originate from a human donor with high-grade serous ovarian cancer.

The V and J genes are TRBV6-1 and TRBJ2-1; no firm D call. Trimming shortened V by 8 bases and J by 5 bases, and 13 bases separated the two germline ends. Per germline, CDR1 MNHNS and CDR2 SASEGT. The length of the CDR3 is 13 residues. The CDR3 DNA is TGTGCCAGCGAACTTATGTCCAACAATGAGCAGTTCTTC. As protein: CASELMSNNEQFF.

The chain is built from TRBV4-1 and TRBJ1-1, with no clear D. Trimming cost V 4 bases and J 4 bases, with 13 bases left between them. The germline V gene encodes CDR1 MGHRA and CDR2 YSYEKL. The CDR3 contains 14 residues. The CDR3 reads CASSPPVIGTEAFF. The CDR3 DNA reads TGCGCCAGCAGCCCTCCGGTGATAGGCACTGAAGCTTTCTTT.

The V call is TRBV6-5, the J call TRBJ2-7, with D possibly matching TRBD2 (5 bases). CDR1 is MNHEY and CDR2 is SVGAGI in the germline V gene. V was shortened by 1 base and J by 12 bases, with 10 bases between the two germline ends. CDR3 length: 11 residues. The chain's CDR3 is CASSYWGVLYF. Here the CDR3 DNA reads TGTGCCAGCAGTTACTGGGGAGTACTGTACTTC.

V usage is TRBV7-9 and J usage is TRBJ1-1; no reliable D call. This CDR3 spans 10 amino acids. Looked up from germline, CDR1 is SEHNR and CDR2 is FQNEAQ (reference sequence). The germline V and J ends were trimmed by 2 bases and 9 bases, with 4 bases remaining between them. The CDR3 spells CASSLFQAFF. CDR3 bases: TGTGCCAGCAGCTTATTTCAAGCTTTCTTT.

This chain joins TRBV4-2 and TRBJ2-1, with 8 bases identical to TRBD2. Germline values: CDR1 LGHNA, CDR2 YNFKEQ. V trimming: 3 bases; J trimming: 0 bases; junction bases outside the gene matches: 7. The CDR3 consists of 17 residues. The CDR3 is CASSHPIAGSSYNEQFF. CDR3 nucleotides: TGTGCCAGCAGCCATCCTATAGCGGGAAGCTCCTACAATGAGCAGTTCTTC.

This chain links TRBV6-1 with TRBJ1-1; D is undetermined. Looked up from germline, CDR1 is MNHNS and CDR2 is SASEGT. This CDR3 comprises 16 residues. With 2 bases removed from V and 5 bases from J, the gap between germline ends came to 18 bases. This CDR3 reads CASSENLVGRWTEAFF. CDR3 nucleotides: TGTGCCAGCAGTGAAAATCTGGTGGGGAGGTGGACTGAAGCTTTCTTT.

The chain has TRBV18 and TRBJ2-1, with D unclear. The CDR3 has 14 amino acids. CDR1 and CDR2 (germline): KGHSH, LQKENI. V was clipped by 3 bases and J by 5 bases, with 11 bases between them. CDR3 sequence reads: CASSPSVTNNEQFF. DNA of the CDR3: TGTGCCAGCTCACCCAGCGTCACCAACAATGAGCAGTTCTTC.

This clone was observed a handful of times. This rearrangement joins TRBV2 to TRBJ2-5; the D gene is possibly TRBD2 (5 bases). The germline gives CDR1 SNHLY, CDR2 FYNNEI. Trimming removed 7 bases at V and 1 base at J, with 16 bases between. The CDR3 is made up of 15 amino acids. The CDR3, as DNA: TGTGCCAGCATCATAAGCGACTATCTCCAAGAGACCCAGTACTTC. It codes for CASIISDYLQETQYF.

CDR3 amino acids: CASSGLSYNEQFF. DNA for the CDR3: TGTGCCAGCTCGGGACTCTCCTACAATGAGCAGTTCTTC. The chain links TRBV6-6 to TRBJ2-1; D possibly corresponds to TRBD2 (6 bases). The germline gives CDR1 MNHNY, CDR2 SVGAGI (reference sequence). V gave up 8 bases and J gave up 0 bases, with 8 bases separating them. The CDR3 runs to 13 residues.

The chain combines TRBV19 with TRBJ2-1; no reliable D call. CDR1 is LNHDA and CDR2 is SQIVND in the germline V gene (reference sequence). The ends were cut back, 5 bases at V and 8 bases at J, with 7 bases in the middle. CDR3 length: 11 residues. The CDR3 is CASSQGDEQFF. CDR3 in DNA: TGTGCCAGTAGTCAAGGAGATGAGCAGTTCTTC.

V and J are TRBV7-2 and TRBJ1-2; unclear D gene. CDR1 and CDR2 from the germline V gene are SGHTA and FQGNSA. This CDR3 is built from 14 residues. Trimming left V 4 bases short and J 3 bases short, with 12 bases between. The CDR3 DNA follows: TGTGCCAGCAGCTCCTTCCTGACGGACTATGGCTACACCTTC. Translating gives CASSSFLTDYGYTF.